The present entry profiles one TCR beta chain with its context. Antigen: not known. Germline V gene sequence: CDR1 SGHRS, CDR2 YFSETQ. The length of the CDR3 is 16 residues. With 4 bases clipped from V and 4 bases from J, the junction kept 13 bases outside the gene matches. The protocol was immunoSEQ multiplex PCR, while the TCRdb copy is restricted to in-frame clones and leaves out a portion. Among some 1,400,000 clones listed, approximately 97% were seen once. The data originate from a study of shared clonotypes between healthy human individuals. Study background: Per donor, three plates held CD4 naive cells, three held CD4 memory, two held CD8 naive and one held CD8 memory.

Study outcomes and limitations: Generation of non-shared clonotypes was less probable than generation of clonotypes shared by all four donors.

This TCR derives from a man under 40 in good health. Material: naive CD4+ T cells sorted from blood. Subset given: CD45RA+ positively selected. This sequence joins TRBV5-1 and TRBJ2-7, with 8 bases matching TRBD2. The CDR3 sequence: CASSDGAGTRTYEQYF. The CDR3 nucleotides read TGCGCCAGCAGCGACGGAGCCGGGACTAGAACTTACGAGCAGTACTTC. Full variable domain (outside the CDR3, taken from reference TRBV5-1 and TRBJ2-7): KAGVTQTPRYLIKTRGQQVTLSCSPISGHRSVSWYQQTPGQGLQFLFEYFSETQRNKGNFPGRFSGRQFSNSRSEMNVSTLELGDSALYLCASSDGAGTRTYEQYFGPGTRLTVT.